These 12 T cell receptor beta chains share one sample of origin, sequenced in a study of CD8+ T cells in alopecia areata. Treatment noted: oral pan-JAK inhibitor, 5-10 mg twice daily. Once RNA had been extracted, it was reverse transcribed into cDNA to act as the sequencing template. Data came from immunoSEQ multiplex PCR; TCRdb stores just in-frame clones and leaves some out. Here the sample spans 180,000 or so clones, roughly 60% being singletons. Sequencing was performed on CD4+ T cells sorted from blood, taken at week 24, from a patient treated with tofacitinib. The receptors originated from a human donor with alopecia areata.

In DNA, the CDR3 is TGTGCCAGCAGCTTAGGCCCTGGAGGGGAAGGCTACACCTTC. Translating it yields CASSLGPGGEGYTF. The rearrangement uses TRBV7-2 and TRBJ1-2, with D possibly TRBD1 on 5 matching bases. CDR1 is SGHTA and CDR2 is FQGNSA in the germline V gene. V was shortened by 1 base and J by 8 bases, with 14 bases between the two germline ends. CDR3 length: 14 residues. The variable domain in full, with the rest retrieved from reference TRBV7-2 and TRBJ1-2, is GAGVSQSPSNKVTEKGKDVELRCDPISGHTALYWYRQSLGQGLEFLIYFQGNSAPDKSGLPSDRFSAERTGGSVSTLTIQRTQQEDSAVYLCASSLGPGGEGYTFGSGTRLTVV.

This chain uses TRBV30 with TRBJ2-3, with 11 nucleotides matching TRBD2. From germline, CDR1 is GTSNPN and CDR2 SVGIG (reference sequence). The V segment lost 7 bases and the J segment 2 bases; nucleotides outside the gene matches: 11. The CDR3 consists of 16 residues. CDR3 DNA sequence: TGTGCCTCCACTAGCGGGAGAGGAGGAACCACAGATACGCAGTATTTT. It translates to CASTSGRGGTTDTQYF.

The chain combines TRBV2 with TRBJ1-1; no firm D call. With 7 bases removed from V and 3 bases from J, the gap between germline ends came to 9 bases. CDR3 length equals 12 residues. The germline V gene has CDR1 SNHLY and CDR2 FYNNEI. The CDR3 coding sequence is TGTGCCAGCACCGGAGGGCACACTGAAGCTTTCTTT. Translating gives CASTGGHTEAFF.

This chain uses TRBV7-9 with TRBJ1-2, with a weak D call TRBD1 (5 bases). Germline V CDR1 and CDR2: SEHNR, FQNEAQ (reference sequence). CDR3 length equals 15 residues. The CDR3 protein is CALGWGRDAQGGYTF. In DNA, the CDR3 is TGTGCGTTAGGGTGGGGCCGGGACGCTCAAGGAGGCTACACCTTC.

The chain uses TRBV5-4 and TRBJ2-6; TRBD1 is a possible D gene (6 bases). CDR3 length equals 17 residues. Trimming pared 0 bases from V and 0 bases from J, leaving 10 bases between. Germline CDR1 SGHNT, CDR2 YYREEE (reference sequence). CDR3 in DNA: TGTGCCAGCAGCTTGGCGACAGGAGGCTCTGGGGCCAACGTCCTGACTTTC. This gives the protein CASSLATGGSGANVLTF.

This clone appeared a few times. The rearrangement joins TRBV18 to TRBJ2-1; 14 positions match TRBD2. The germline CDR1 and CDR2 sequences are KGHSH and LQKENI. Trimming removed 5 bases from V and 8 bases from J; junction bases left unmatched: 5. This CDR3 spans 15 amino acids. The chain's CDR3 is CASSAMGLAGDEQFF. CDR3 nucleotides: TGTGCCAGCTCAGCGATGGGACTAGCGGGAGATGAGCAGTTCTTC.

V gene TRBV30 combines with J gene TRBJ1-1, with TRBD1 as a possible D gene (5 bases). CDR3 size: 13 residues. Germline lookup yields CDR1 GTSNPN and CDR2 SVGIG (reference sequence). Trimming removed 4 bases at V and 1 base at J, with 10 bases between. The CDR3 here is CAWMGPRNTEAFF. CDR3 DNA sequence: TGTGCCTGGATGGGGCCCAGGAACACTGAAGCTTTCTTT.

The chain uses TRBV30 and TRBJ2-7; tentative D call: TRBD2 (6 bases). The CDR3 extends over 15 amino acids. CDR1 GTSNPN and CDR2 SVGIG come from the germline V gene (reference sequence). The ends were cut back, 0 bases at V and 2 bases at J, with 14 bases in the middle. The CDR3 DNA reads as TGTGCCTGGAGTGTAGGACTATTTCCCACCTACGAGCAGTACTTC. Translated, it gives CAWSVGLFPTYEQYF. Together with reference TRBV30 and TRBJ2-7, the CDR3 gives the full variable domain: SQTIHQWPATLVQPVGSPLSLECTVEGTSNPNLYWYRQAAGRGLQLLFYSVGIGQISSEVPQNLSASRPQDRQFILSSKKLLLSDSGFYLCAWSVGLFPTYEQYFGPGTRLTVT.

This chain connects TRBV6-6 to TRBJ1-1, with D possibly matching TRBD1 (5 bases). The V end was cut by 6 bases, the J end by 1 base, with 12 bases between. Germline values: CDR1 MNHNY, CDR2 SVGAGI (reference sequence). The CDR3 loop spans 14 amino acids. CDR3 region: CASSHRQPNTEAFF. CDR3 DNA sequence: TGTGCCAGCAGCCATAGACAGCCGAACACTGAAGCTTTCTTT.

This clone was counted many times. The chain carries TRBV5-1 and TRBJ2-5; D is perhaps TRBD2 (5 bases). Trimming stripped 3 bases from V and 3 bases from J, with 9 bases between. Germline V gene sequence: CDR1 SGHRS, CDR2 YFSETQ. The CDR3 is 13 residues long. CDR3 sequence (DNA): TGCGCCAGCAGCTCACTAGAGAAAGAGACCCAGTACTTC. Translated: CASSSLEKETQYF. The entire variable domain, with the rest obtained from reference TRBV5-1 and TRBJ2-5, is as follows: KAGVTQTPRYLIKTRGQQVTLSCSPISGHRSVSWYQQTPGQGLQFLFEYFSETQRNKGNFPGRFSGRQFSNSRSEMNVSTLELGDSALYLCASSSLEKETQYFGPGTRLLVL.

The chain links TRBV4-1 to TRBJ2-2, with D uncertain. The V end lost 5 bases, the J end lost 7 bases, and 23 bases lay between the germline ends. This CDR3 is 17 amino acids long. Germline V gene lookup returns CDR1 MGHRA and CDR2 YSYEKL. The chain's CDR3 is CASSEGSPSTGLGELFF. The DNA of the CDR3 is TGCGCCAGCAGCGAAGGGTCCCCGTCGACCGGGCTCGGGGAGCTGTTTTTT.

The chain couples TRBV5-6 to TRBJ2-7; D is ambiguous. Between the trimmed V and J ends, which lost 4 bases and 2 bases, there was a span of 4 bases. The CDR3 runs to 11 residues. CDR1 and CDR2 from the germline V gene are SGHDT and YYEEEE. The CDR3 nucleotides read TGTGCCAGCAGCGTGGCCTACGAGCAGTACTTC. Translated: CASSVAYEQYF.